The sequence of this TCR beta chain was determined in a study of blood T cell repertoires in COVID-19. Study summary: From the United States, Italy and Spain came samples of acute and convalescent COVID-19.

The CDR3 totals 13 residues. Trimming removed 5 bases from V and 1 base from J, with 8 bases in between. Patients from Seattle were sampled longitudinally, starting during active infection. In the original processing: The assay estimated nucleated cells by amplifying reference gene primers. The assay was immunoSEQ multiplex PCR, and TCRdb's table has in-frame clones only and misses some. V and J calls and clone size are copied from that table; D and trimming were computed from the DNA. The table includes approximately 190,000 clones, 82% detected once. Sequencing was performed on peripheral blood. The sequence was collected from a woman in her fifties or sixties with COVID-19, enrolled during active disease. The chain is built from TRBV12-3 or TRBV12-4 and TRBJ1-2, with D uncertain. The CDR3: CASSKRDNYGYTF. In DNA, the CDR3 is TGTGCCAGCAGTAAACGGGATAACTATGGCTACACCTTC.